This is a list of T cell receptor beta chains from one sample in a study of vaccination effects on CD4 cells after COVID-19. These receptors lack a known antigen. Clones were sequenced by immunoSEQ multiplex PCR, and TCRdb holds only the in-frame ones, with some missing. This table holds about 40,000 clones, about 63% found once. The starting material was CD4+ T cells from PBMCs cultured without peptide, obtained after COVID-19 vaccination. Receptors originate from a human donor who received a COVID-19 vaccine. CDR3s include the opening cysteine and the closing phenylalanine or tryptophan. Each record gives: J gene, clone size, D gene, V gene, CDR3 protein, CDR3 DNA. The D gene is left open where the match is weak. Clone size is shown for a subset of rows, as once, few, many or a class of expanded clone.

j_gene: TRBJ1-1
abundance: .
d_gene: .
v_gene: TRBV11-3
CDR3aa: CASSLDPSNTEAFF
CDR3nt: TGTGCCAGCAGCTTAGATCCCTCCAACACTGAAGCTTTCTTT

j_gene: TRBJ2-1
abundance: .
d_gene: TRBD2
v_gene: TRBV3-1/TRBV3-2
CDR3aa: CASSRQMETSGRALRNEQFF
CDR3nt: TGTGCCAGCAGCCGCCAGATGGAGACTAGCGGGAGGGCCCTTCGGAATGAGCAGTTCTTC

j_gene: TRBJ1-1
abundance: .
d_gene: .
v_gene: TRBV7-8
CDR3aa: CASSHREGGWAFF
CDR3nt: TGTGCCAGCAGCCACAGGGAAGGCGGTTGGGCTTTCTTT

j_gene: TRBJ1-5
abundance: .
d_gene: TRBD1
v_gene: TRBV6-1
CDR3aa: CASSEMLEGAQPQHF
CDR3nt: TGTGCCAGCAGTGAAATGTTGGAGGGGGCTCAGCCCCAGCATTTT

j_gene: TRBJ2-2
abundance: .
d_gene: TRBD1
v_gene: TRBV6-4
CDR3aa: CASSVAGGASGELFF
CDR3nt: TGTGCCAGCAGTGTGGCAGGGGGCGCAAGCGGGGAGCTGTTTTTT

j_gene: TRBJ1-2
abundance: .
d_gene: .
v_gene: TRBV4-1
CDR3aa: CASSQGFRADGYTF
CDR3nt: TGCGCCAGCAGCCAAGGGTTCCGGGCGGACGGCTACACCTTC

j_gene: TRBJ2-1
abundance: .
d_gene: TRBD1
v_gene: TRBV24-1
CDR3aa: CATSAVTGTGGNEQFF
CDR3nt: TGTGCCACCAGTGCGGTTACCGGGACAGGGGGCAATGAGCAGTTCTTC

j_gene: TRBJ1-2
abundance: .
d_gene: TRBD1
v_gene: TRBV9
CDR3aa: CASSAGGIYGYTF
CDR3nt: TGTGCCAGCAGTGCAGGGGGGATCTATGGCTACACCTTC

j_gene: TRBJ1-1
abundance: .
d_gene: TRBD1
v_gene: TRBV5-6
CDR3aa: CASSFRDRHTEAFF
CDR3nt: TGTGCCAGCAGCTTCCGGGACAGACACACTGAAGCTTTCTTT

j_gene: TRBJ2-4
abundance: once
d_gene: TRBD2
v_gene: TRBV13
CDR3aa: CASRLAGGPQNIQYF
CDR3nt: TGTGCCAGCAGATTAGCGGGGGGGCCACAAAACATTCAGTACTTC

j_gene: TRBJ2-3
abundance: .
d_gene: .
v_gene: TRBV24-1
CDR3aa: CATSDALARTDTQYF
CDR3nt: TGTGCCACCAGTGACGCGCTAGCCCGCACAGATACGCAGTATTTT

j_gene: TRBJ1-1
abundance: once
d_gene: TRBD1
v_gene: TRBV10-3
CDR3aa: CAITDRSGNTEAFF
CDR3nt: TGTGCCATCACGGACAGGAGCGGGAACACTGAAGCTTTCTTT

j_gene: TRBJ1-2
abundance: .
d_gene: .
v_gene: TRBV14
CDR3aa: CASSASSPSGGEDGYTF
CDR3nt: TGTGCCAGCAGCGCAAGCTCCCCTAGCGGGGGCGAAGATGGCTACACCTTC

j_gene: TRBJ2-7
abundance: .
d_gene: .
v_gene: TRBV7-9
CDR3aa: CASSLAGAYEQYF
CDR3nt: TGTGCCAGCAGCTTAGCGGGGGCCTACGAGCAGTACTTC

j_gene: TRBJ1-5
abundance: few
d_gene: .
v_gene: TRBV5-5
CDR3aa: CASSSGGAPGTHQPQHF
CDR3nt: TGTGCCAGCAGCTCCGGGGGGGCGCCCGGAACGCATCAGCCCCAGCATTTT

j_gene: TRBJ2-5
abundance: .
d_gene: .
v_gene: TRBV9
CDR3aa: CASSISSVVETQYF
CDR3nt: TGTGCCAGCAGCATATCTAGTGTGGTGGAGACCCAGTACTTC

j_gene: TRBJ1-1
abundance: .
d_gene: .
v_gene: TRBV7-2
CDR3aa: CASSLLGSMNTEAFF
CDR3nt: TGTGCCAGCAGCTTGCTTGGGAGCATGAACACTGAAGCTTTCTTT

j_gene: TRBJ2-1
abundance: .
d_gene: TRBD2
v_gene: TRBV2
CDR3aa: CASSEVRLAVYNEQFF
CDR3nt: TGTGCCAGCAGTGAAGTTCGACTAGCGGTCTACAATGAGCAGTTCTTC

j_gene: TRBJ2-7
abundance: .
d_gene: TRBD2
v_gene: TRBV7-8
CDR3aa: CASSLQGGGSSYEQYF
CDR3nt: TGTGCCAGCAGCTTACAAGGAGGCGGGAGCTCCTACGAGCAGTACTTC

j_gene: TRBJ2-3
abundance: .
d_gene: .
v_gene: TRBV29-1
CDR3aa: CSVGVSSTDTQYF
CDR3nt: TGCAGCGTTGGTGTCAGTAGCACAGATACGCAGTATTTT

j_gene: TRBJ1-2
abundance: few
d_gene: .
v_gene: TRBV18
CDR3aa: CASSPEGYTF
CDR3nt: TGTGCCAGCTCACCTGAGGGCTACACCTTC

j_gene: TRBJ2-1
abundance: .
d_gene: .
v_gene: TRBV14
CDR3aa: CASSQATGRLYNEQFF
CDR3nt: TGTGCCAGCAGCCAAGCCACAGGGAGGCTGTACAATGAGCAGTTCTTC